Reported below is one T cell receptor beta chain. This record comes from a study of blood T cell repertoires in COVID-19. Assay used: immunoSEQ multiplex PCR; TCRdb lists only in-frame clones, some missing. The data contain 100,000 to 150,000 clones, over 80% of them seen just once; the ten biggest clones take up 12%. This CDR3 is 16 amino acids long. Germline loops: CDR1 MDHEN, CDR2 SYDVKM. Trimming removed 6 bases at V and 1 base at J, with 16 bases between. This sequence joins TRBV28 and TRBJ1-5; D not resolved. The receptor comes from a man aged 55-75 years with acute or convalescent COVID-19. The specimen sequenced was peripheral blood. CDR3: CASRDPTRGSNQPQHF. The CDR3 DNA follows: TGTGCCAGCAGAGACCCTACCCGGGGAAGCAATCAGCCCCAGCATTTT.